The T cell receptor beta chain under discussion was sequenced for a study of CD8+CD57+ T cells in acquired aplastic anemia (dated by TCRdb to 2016 to 2018). In the study overall: A mean of approximately 3 ug of DNA, ranging from about 0.2 to 27.4 ug, was extracted from sorted CD4+ and CD8+ cells. A CD8+CD57+ expansion meant a frequency higher than the mean frequency seen in healthy subjects.

This clonotype was counted ten times or more. Its antigen target is currently unknown. No much larger clone exists at a distance of one base, and base qualities are not known. The patients picked for sequencing were ones in whom flow cytometry had shown an expansion of CD8+CD57+ cells. All patients had severe acquired aplastic anemia diagnosed by International Study of Aplastic Anemia and Agranulocytosis and Camitta criteria. No therapy had been received by the patients at the time of blood sampling. In this study, sorted CD4+ and CD8+ T cells from the blood of healthy subjects and of severe aplastic anemia patients had their TCR repertoires deep-sequenced. Patients were enrolled in the USA under clinicaltrials.gov protocols 00001620, 01623167, 00001397, 00071045, 00081523 and 00961064. Ficoll-Paque density gradient centrifugation was used to isolate peripheral blood mononuclear cells. CD4+ and CD8+ T cells were sorted by FACS or magnetic beads before DNA extraction.

Summary of the overall study and its limitations: CD8+ Simpson's diversity did not differ significantly between patients and healthy controls (P=0.060). Roughly 30 CD8+ CDR3 sequences were found to be shared between patients and controls, but these sequences appeared to be highly expressed in patients and within the immunodominant clones of the patients.

TCR beta VDJ combination and CDR3 sequence profiling used genomic DNA as the template. TCR repertoire sequencing was run on an Illumina HiSeq 2000. In the original analysis: TRBV/TRBJ rearrangement plots, CDR3 size and DJ length profiles, and Simpson's diversity index were used to assess repertoires. The most abundant DNA sequence in the deep sequencing data was taken as the immunodominant clone. CDR3 amino acid sequences were checked for sharing between subjects and were compared against published repertoires and the VDJdb database. TCRdb cleaned the public reads at Q25 with fastp, built clones with MiXCR and kept in-frame beta chains. Each entry is one CDR3 protein sequence, shown with its most common DNA and genes. Here the V and J calls rest on TCRdb's processing, not on the authors' analysis. The table for this sample lists about 180,000 distinct CDR3 sequences; around 50% of them were counted only once. The ten largest clones represent 13% of the sample.

The junction carries 12 bases between V and J, which are trimmed by 2 bases and 7 bases respectively. The CDR3 has 14 amino acids, counting the end cysteine and phenylalanine. Only the CDR3 part of the read is kept: 42 bases, read in frame from the first base. Via the germline V gene, CDR1 is MNHNS and CDR2 SASEGT. Sequenced input: sorted CD4+, CD8+, or CD8+CD57+ T cells (not recorded which) from PBMCs. This TCR was sampled from a human donor with aplastic anemia. The V and J segments used are TRBV6-1 and TRBJ1-5, with the identity of the D gene unclear. For the CDR3, the sequence is CASSEQEGWQPQHF. The DNA sequence is as follows: TGTGCCAGCAGTGAACAGGAGGGTTGGCAGCCCCAGCATTTT.